What follows is one TCR beta chain and its context. At the DNA level, this CDR3 is encoded by other sequences in the same sample as well. Produced via immunoSEQ multiplex PCR; TCRdb's table is partial and in-frame only. The sample shows a few million clones, just over 90% of them seen only once. The data belong to a study of shared clonotypes between healthy human individuals. CDR3 length: 14 amino acids. V lost 5 bases and J 7 bases, leaving 14 bases between the germline ends. Germline CDR1 is SEHNR and CDR2 is FQNEAQ (reference sequence). CD4+ cells yielded CD45RA+ naive and CD45RA-negative memory subsets.

Sequenced input: naive CD4+ T cells from PBMCs. Subset reported: CD45RA+ positively selected. The TCR comes from a man aged 18 to 29 in good health. Some clones in this sample may be carry-over from other donors' samples. The chain uses TRBV7-9 and TRBJ1-4; a weak D match, TRBD1 (5 bases). This CDR3 is CASSLGRGGEKLFF. DNA for the CDR3: TGTGCCAGCAGCCTGGGGAGGGGAGGTGAAAAACTGTTTTTT. Full variable domain (missing parts from reference TRBV7-9 and TRBJ1-4): DTGVSQNPRHKITKRGQNVTFRCDPISEHNRLYWYRQTLGQGPEFLTYFQNEAQLEKSRLLSDRFSAERPKGSFSTLEIQRTEQGDSAMYLCASSLGRGGEKLFFGSGTQLSVL.